The 2 T cell receptor beta chains below come from one sample, sequenced in a study of blood T cell repertoires in COVID-19. TCRdb's table, derived via immunoSEQ multiplex PCR, lists solely in-frame clones and lacks some. The data show about 210,000 clones, more than 70% seen once. The sequencing sample was made of peripheral blood. These receptors all stem from a middle-aged man with active or convalescent COVID-19.

V gene TRBV30 combines with J gene TRBJ2-3; D not certain. Germline V gives CDR1 GTSNPN, CDR2 SVGIG (reference sequence). V gave up 4 bases and J gave up 6 bases, with 14 bases separating them. This CDR3 spans 13 amino acids. This chain's CDR3 is CAWTRLLGDTQYF. The CDR3 coding sequence is TGTGCCTGGACTAGGTTGTTGGGTGATACGCAGTATTTT.

The rearrangement links TRBV6-2 or TRBV6-3 to TRBJ2-7; 7 bases line up with TRBD2. Looked up from germline, CDR1 is MNHEY and CDR2 is SVGEGT. The CDR3 runs to 15 residues. The junction had 7 bases not matched to a gene; V was cut back by 2 bases and J by 3 bases. Here the CDR3 reads CASSYAAGLVYEQYF. The CDR3, as DNA: TGTGCCAGCAGTTACGCGGCAGGACTAGTCTACGAGCAGTACTTC.